This T cell receptor beta chain was obtained from a study of T cells after yellow fever vaccination. Study-wide background: Fractions of limited cellularity were prepared by means of SMART-Seq v4 Ultra Low Input.

Notes on the study in general: Subsequent to the booster, the majority of primary-vaccination clones reappeared (about 97% CD4, around 90% CD8).

They built TCR cDNA with 5'RACE template switching, a step that put in a universal primer site and UMIs. A single record per CDR3 protein comes from TCRdb applying MiXCR to the 5' RACE reads. The data contain hundreds of thousands of distinct CDR3 sequences, about 19% of them singletons. This clonotype was counted at least ten times. Its antigen is still unknown. The junction had 0 bases not matched to a gene; V was cut back by 4 bases and J by 8 bases. CDR1 LNHDA and CDR2 SQIVND come from the germline V gene (reference sequence). The CDR3 is 11 residues long. Sequences were derived from PBMCs, sampled 15 days after the yellow fever booster vaccination. The chain has TRBV19 and TRBJ2-3, with 7 positions matching TRBD1. The TCR was taken from a man aged 25-45 years who received the YFV17D yellow fever vaccine. This CDR3 reads CASSRQGTQYF. CDR3 nucleotide sequence: TGTGCCAGTAGTAGACAGGGTACGCAGTATTTT.